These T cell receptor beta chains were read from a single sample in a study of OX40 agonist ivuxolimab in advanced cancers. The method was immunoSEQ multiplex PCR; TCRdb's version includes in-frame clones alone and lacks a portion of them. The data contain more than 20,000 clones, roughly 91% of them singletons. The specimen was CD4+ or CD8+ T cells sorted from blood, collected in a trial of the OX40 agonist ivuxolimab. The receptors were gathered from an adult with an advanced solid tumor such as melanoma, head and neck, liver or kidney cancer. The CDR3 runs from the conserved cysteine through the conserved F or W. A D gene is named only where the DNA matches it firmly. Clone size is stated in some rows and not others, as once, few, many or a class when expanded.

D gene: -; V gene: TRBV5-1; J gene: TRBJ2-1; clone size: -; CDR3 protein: CASSLAGDYYNEQFF; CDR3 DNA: TGCGCCAGCAGCTTGGCAGGGGACTACTACAATGAGCAGTTCTTC
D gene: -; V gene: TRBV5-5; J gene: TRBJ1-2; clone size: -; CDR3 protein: CASSLVTPGPSGYTF; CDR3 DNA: TGTGCCAGCAGCCTGGTAACCCCGGGACCGAGTGGCTACACCTTC
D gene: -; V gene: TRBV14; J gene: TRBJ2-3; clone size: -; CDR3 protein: CASSQRVRKTDTQYF; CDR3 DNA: TGTGCCAGCAGCCAACGGGTACGGAAAACAGATACGCAGTATTTT
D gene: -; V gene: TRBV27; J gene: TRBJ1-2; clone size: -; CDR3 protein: CASSLSRAGGYTF; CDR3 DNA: TGTGCCAGCAGTTTATCGAGGGCAGGTGGCTACACCTTC
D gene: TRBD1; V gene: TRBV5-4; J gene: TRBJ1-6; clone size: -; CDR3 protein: CASSLVGGPGGEDSPLHF; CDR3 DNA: TGTGCCAGCAGCCTTGTGGGGGGACCAGGGGGCGAGGATTCACCCCTCCACTTT
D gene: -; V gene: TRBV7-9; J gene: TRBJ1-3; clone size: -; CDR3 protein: CASSLERAPPLNF; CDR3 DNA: TGTGCCAGCAGCTTAGAAAGGGCCCCGCCGTTGAATTTT
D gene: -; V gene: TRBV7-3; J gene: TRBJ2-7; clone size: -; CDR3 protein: CASSLGLGPSYEQYF; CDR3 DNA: TGTGCCAGCAGCTTGGGCCTCGGCCCGTCCTACGAGCAGTACTTC
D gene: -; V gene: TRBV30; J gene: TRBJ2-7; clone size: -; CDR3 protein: CAWSSGDAYEQYF; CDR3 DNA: TGTGCCTGGAGTTCAGGAGATGCCTACGAGCAGTACTTC
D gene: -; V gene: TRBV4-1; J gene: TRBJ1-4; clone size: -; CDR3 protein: CASSQEGQELTEGVFF; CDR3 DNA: TGCGCCAGCAGCCAAGAGGGGCAGGAACTAACTGAGGGGGTGTTTTTT
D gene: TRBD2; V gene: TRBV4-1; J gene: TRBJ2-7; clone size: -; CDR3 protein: CASSQIAGVYEQYF; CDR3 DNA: TGCGCCAGCAGCCAGATAGCGGGAGTCTACGAGCAGTACTTC
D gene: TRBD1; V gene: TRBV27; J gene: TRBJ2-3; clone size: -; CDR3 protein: CASSLGTGAASTDTQYF; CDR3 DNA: TGTGCCAGCAGTCTCGGGACAGGGGCGGCTAGCACAGATACGCAGTATTTT
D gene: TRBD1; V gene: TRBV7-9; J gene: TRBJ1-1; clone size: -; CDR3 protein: CASISGGRGNTEAFF; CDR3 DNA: TGTGCCAGCATTTCAGGGGGCCGCGGGAACACTGAAGCTTTCTTT
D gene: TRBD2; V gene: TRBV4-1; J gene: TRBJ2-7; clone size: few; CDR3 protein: CASSYGLAATYEQYF; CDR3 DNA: TGCGCCAGCAGTTACGGACTAGCGGCAACCTACGAGCAGTACTTC
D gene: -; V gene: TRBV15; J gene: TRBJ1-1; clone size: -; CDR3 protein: CATSRATDLEAFF; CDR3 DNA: TGTGCCACCAGCAGAGCGACTGACCTTGAAGCTTTCTTT
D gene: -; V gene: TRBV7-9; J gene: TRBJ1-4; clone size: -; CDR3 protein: CASSGSPEISNEKLFF; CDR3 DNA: TGTGCCAGCAGCGGTTCCCCCGAAATTTCTAATGAAAAACTGTTTTTT
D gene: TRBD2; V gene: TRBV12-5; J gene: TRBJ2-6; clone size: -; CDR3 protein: CASGLAGGGWGLNSGANVLTF; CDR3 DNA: TGTGCTAGTGGTTTGGCTGGCGGCGGGTGGGGACTAAACTCTGGGGCCAACGTCCTGACTTTC
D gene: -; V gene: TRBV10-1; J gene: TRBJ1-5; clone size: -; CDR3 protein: CARDPRSSNQPQHF; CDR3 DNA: TGCGCCAGAGACCCTAGAAGTAGCAATCAGCCCCAGCATTTT
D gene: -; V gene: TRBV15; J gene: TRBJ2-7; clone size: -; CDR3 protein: CATSRDRREHEQYF; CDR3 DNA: TGTGCCACCAGCAGAGATAGGAGGGAACACGAGCAGTACTTC
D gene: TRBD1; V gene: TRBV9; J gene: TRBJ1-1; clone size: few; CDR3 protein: CASSVGTGVKTEAFF; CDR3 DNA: TGTGCCAGCAGCGTAGGGACAGGGGTAAAAACTGAAGCTTTCTTT
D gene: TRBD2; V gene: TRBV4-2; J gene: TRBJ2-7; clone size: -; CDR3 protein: CASSLQRGGIHSGVYEQYF; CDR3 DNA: TGTGCCAGCAGCCTCCAAAGGGGCGGGATCCACAGCGGGGTCTACGAGCAGTACTTC
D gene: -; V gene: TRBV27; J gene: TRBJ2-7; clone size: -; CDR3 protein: CASSLYRTDHREQYF; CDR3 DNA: TGTGCCAGCAGTTTATACCGGACAGACCATCGCGAGCAGTACTTC
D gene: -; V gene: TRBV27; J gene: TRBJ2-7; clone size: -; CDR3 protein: CATARTADYEQYF; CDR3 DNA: TGTGCCACCGCCAGGACAGCAGACTACGAGCAGTACTTC
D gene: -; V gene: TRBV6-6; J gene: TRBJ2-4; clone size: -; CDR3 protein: CASSPFVAKNIQYF; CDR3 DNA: TGTGCCAGCAGTCCTTTCGTAGCCAAAAACATTCAGTACTTC
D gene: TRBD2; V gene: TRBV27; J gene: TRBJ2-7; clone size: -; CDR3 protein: CASMGGGMGEQYF; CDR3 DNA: TGTGCCAGCATGGGCGGGGGAATGGGAGAGCAGTACTTC
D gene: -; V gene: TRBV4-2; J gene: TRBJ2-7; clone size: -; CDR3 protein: CASSNPLARVEQYF; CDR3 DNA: TGTGCCAGCTCGAACCCACTAGCCCGGGTCGAGCAGTACTTC
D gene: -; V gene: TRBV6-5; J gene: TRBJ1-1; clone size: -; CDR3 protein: CASRQGNTEAFF; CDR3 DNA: TGTGCCAGCAGACAGGGAAACACTGAAGCTTTCTTT
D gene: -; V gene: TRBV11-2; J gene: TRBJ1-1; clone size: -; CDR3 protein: CASSLNRQITAFF; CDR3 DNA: TGTGCCAGCAGCTTAAACAGGCAAATAACGGCTTTCTTT
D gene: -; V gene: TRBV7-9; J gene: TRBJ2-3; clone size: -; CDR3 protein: CASSSGPTDTQYF; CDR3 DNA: TGTGCCAGCAGCTCAGGACCCACAGATACGCAGTATTTT
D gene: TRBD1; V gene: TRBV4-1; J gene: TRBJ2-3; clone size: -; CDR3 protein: CASSHRQGGVTDTQYF; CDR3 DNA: TGCGCCAGCAGCCACCGACAGGGGGGGGTAACAGATACGCAGTATTTT
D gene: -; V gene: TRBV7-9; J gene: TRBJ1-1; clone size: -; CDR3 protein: CASSLNKNTEAFF; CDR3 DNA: TGTGCCAGCAGCTTAAACAAGAACACTGAAGCTTTCTTT
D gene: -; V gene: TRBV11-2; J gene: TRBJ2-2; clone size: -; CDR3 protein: CASSSRDTPNTGELFF; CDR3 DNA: TGTGCCAGCAGCTCTCGGGACACCCCAAACACCGGGGAGCTGTTTTTT
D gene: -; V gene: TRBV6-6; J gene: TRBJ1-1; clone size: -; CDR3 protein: CAVLDSNTEAFF; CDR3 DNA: TGTGCCGTCCTTGACAGCAACACTGAAGCTTTCTTT